These 25 T cell receptor beta chains were all obtained from the same sample, sequenced in a study of human T cells and chemical hapten exposure. MiXCR was run by TCRdb on the RACE reads, yielding one entry per CDR3 protein. Seen here are fewer than 100,000 distinct CDR3 sequences, roughly an eighth observed once, and the top ten hold approximately 2.1%. Time point indicated: patch test 1, 2 weeks after DPC sensitization. Indicated treatment: therapeutic diphenylcyclopropenone sensitization with weekly scalp DPC. This material consisted of whole blood, taken in connection with sensitization to the hapten diphenylcyclopropenone (DPC). These receptors were collected from a woman aged 40 to 50 with alopecia areata. Some clones in this sample may be carry-over from other donors' samples.

As concerns this clonotype: A much larger clone is a single base away; this may be a read error. This chain joins TRBV28 and TRBJ2-2, with 9 bases matching TRBD2. Trimming removed 2 bases from V and 6 bases from J; junction bases left unmatched: 4. CDR1 is MDHEN, CDR2 SYDVKM, per germline. The CDR3 length is 15 residues. The CDR3 DNA follows: TGTGCCAGCAGTTTAGGGACTAGCAGATCCGGGGAGCTGTTTTTT. It specifies CASSLGTSRSGELFF. Full variable domain (outside the CDR3, taken from reference TRBV28 and TRBJ2-2): DVKVTQSSRYLVKRTGEKVFLECVQDMDHENMFWYRQDPGLGLRLIYFSYDVKMKEKGDIPEGYSVSREKKERFSLILESASTNQTSMYLCASSLGTSRSGELFFGEGSRLTVL.

V is TRBV5-6 and J is TRBJ1-1, with no clear D. Germline V gene lookup returns CDR1 SGHDT and CDR2 YYEEEE. CDR3 size: 15 residues. Deletions cut 5 bases from V and 4 bases from J, with 18 bases between. Here the CDR3 DNA reads TGTGCCAGCAGTTTTTTTAGGAGCGAGGGCACTGAAGCTTTCTTT. Translated: CASSFFRSEGTEAFF.

This clonotype was seen a few times. This chain joins TRBV6-2 or TRBV6-3 and TRBJ2-1, with 9 bases fitting TRBD1. The trim removed 6 bases at V and 3 bases at J, leaving 6 bases unmatched. The CDR3 contains 15 residues. Germline CDR1 MNHEY, CDR2 SVGEGT. The chain's CDR3 is CASSPGTGSYNEQFF. The DNA of the CDR3 is TGTGCCAGCAGCCCCGGGACAGGGAGCTACAATGAGCAGTTCTTC.

This sequence joins TRBV29-1 and TRBJ1-2, with 7 bases aligning to TRBD1. The junction had 9 bases not matched to a gene; V was cut back by 6 bases and J by 5 bases. Germline V gene data show CDR1 as SQVTM and CDR2 as ANQGSEA. The CDR3 sequence is 13 residues long. The CDR3 bases are TGCAGCGTGCTTACGACAGGGCCGTATGGCTACACCTTC. This encodes CSVLTTGPYGYTF. Full variable domain (missing parts from reference TRBV29-1 and TRBJ1-2): SAVISQKPSRDICQRGTSLTIQCQVDSQVTMMFWYRQQPGQSLTLIATANQGSEATYESGFVIDKFPISRPNLTFSTLTVSNMSPEDSSIYLCSVLTTGPYGYTFGSGTRLTVV.

This clonotype has a handful of counts. The gene calls are TRBV20-1 and TRBJ1-5; TRBD1 agrees at 8 bases. J gave up 4 bases and V 2 bases, and 7 bases lay outside the gene matches. Germline lookup yields CDR1 DFQATT and CDR2 SNEGSKA (reference sequence). The CDR3 has 15 amino acids. CDR3 sequence: CSARSQGAGNQPQHF. The CDR3, as DNA: TGCAGTGCTAGAAGCCAGGGGGCGGGGAATCAGCCCCAGCATTTT.

This clonotype was detected a few times. The chain is built from TRBV12-3 or TRBV12-4 and TRBJ2-1; the match to TRBD1 covers 7 bases. This CDR3 is 15 amino acids long. The V segment lost 5 bases and the J segment 3 bases; nucleotides outside the gene matches: 7. The CDR3 sequence is CASSTAGTVYNEQFF. DNA of the CDR3: TGTGCCAGCAGTACAGCCGGGACAGTCTACAATGAGCAGTTCTTC.

V is TRBV18 and J is TRBJ2-7; D gene ambiguous. Germline V gene lookup returns CDR1 KGHSH and CDR2 LQKENI. The CDR3 is 13 residues long. Trimming stripped 5 bases from V and 2 bases from J, with 10 bases between. The CDR3 DNA is TGTGCCAGCTCATCGGACGGTGCCTACGAGCAGTACTTC. Protein: CASSSDGAYEQYF.

This clonotype has ten or more counts. The chain recombines TRBV2 with TRBJ1-5; no clear D. In germline, CDR1 is SNHLY, CDR2 FYNNEI. The length of the CDR3 is 15 residues. With 6 bases removed from V and 6 bases from J, the gap between germline ends came to 18 bases. CDR3 sequence: CASREDVQSSQPQHF. Here the CDR3 DNA reads TGTGCCAGCAGGGAGGATGTGCAGTCCAGTCAGCCCCAGCATTTT.

This clonotype was seen a few times. The chain joins TRBV2 to TRBJ1-6, with a possible D match to TRBD1 (5 bases). The germline V gene has CDR1 SNHLY and CDR2 FYNNEI. The CDR3 sequence is 14 residues long. V gave up 4 bases and J gave up 6 bases, with 10 bases separating them. The CDR3 reads CASSVEQANSPLHF. The CDR3 DNA follows: TGTGCCAGCAGTGTTGAACAGGCTAATTCACCCCTCCACTTT.

The rearrangement links TRBV7-9 to TRBJ1-2; D uncertain. The CDR3 loop spans 15 amino acids. The V gene lost 3 bases and the J gene lost 3 bases, with 14 bases spanning the gap. The germline V gene has CDR1 SEHNR and CDR2 FQNEAQ (reference sequence). The CDR3 sequence is CASSFDGSPHYGYTF. The CDR3, as DNA: TGTGCCAGCAGCTTCGACGGATCGCCACACTATGGCTACACCTTC.

This chain joins TRBV27 and TRBJ1-6; D may be TRBD1 (5 bases). There are 14 residues in the CDR3. Germline CDR1 reads MNHEY; CDR2 reads SMNVEV (reference sequence). The V and J ends lost 1 base and 7 bases respectively, with 8 bases between them. The CDR3 loop is CASSLYGGNSPLHF. As DNA, the CDR3 is TGTGCCAGCAGTTTATACGGGGGGAATTCACCCCTCCACTTT.

As concerns this clonotype: A much bigger clone sits one base away, suggesting this may be a read error. This sequence joins TRBV18 and TRBJ1-6; 7 bases align to TRBD1. CDR3 length equals 13 residues. Germline V gene lookup returns CDR1 KGHSH and CDR2 LQKENI. V was pared by 8 bases and J by 5 bases, with 3 bases of the junction left unmatched. The CDR3 nucleotides read TGTGCCAGCGAAGGACAGGATAATTCACCCCTCCACTTT. Translated, it gives CASEGQDNSPLHF.

This clonotype was observed a handful of times. The chain is built from TRBV9 and TRBJ2-1; 10 bases align to TRBD2. The V and J ends lost 4 bases and 5 bases, in that order; junction bases with no gene match: 9. The CDR3 is 16 residues long. Germline V gene data show CDR1 as SGDLS and CDR2 as YYNGEE. CDR3 coding DNA: TGTGCCAGCAGCCCGGCCGGGACTAGCGCCGACAATGAGCAGTTCTTC. Amino acids: CASSPAGTSADNEQFF.

V is TRBV20-1 and J is TRBJ2-2; 9 nucleotides match TRBD2. Germline V gene lookup returns CDR1 DFQATT and CDR2 SNEGSKA (reference sequence). J gave up 0 bases and V 0 bases, and 17 bases lay outside the gene matches. CDR3 length: 21 residues. The CDR3 loop is CSARDYGRIGSGSSNTGELFF. The CDR3 region has the DNA TGCAGTGCTAGAGATTACGGGAGAATCGGTAGCGGGAGCTCGAACACCGGGGAGCTGTTTTTT.

The chain employs TRBV20-1 and TRBJ2-3; 7 bases align to TRBD1. The CDR3 has 14 amino acids. Trimming took 5 bases from V and 0 from J; bases not matched to a gene: 5. Germline CDR1 DFQATT, CDR2 SNEGSKA (reference sequence). Here the CDR3 DNA reads TGCAGTGCTTCCGACAGGGATAGCACAGATACGCAGTATTTT. Its translation is CSASDRDSTDTQYF.

This clonotype was seen repeatedly, ten times or more. CDR3 region: CSARGGDQPQHF. CDR3 nucleotide sequence: TGCAGTGCTAGAGGGGGCGATCAGCCCCAGCATTTT. The V call is TRBV20-1, the J call TRBJ1-5; D possibly corresponds to TRBD1 (5 bases). The CDR3 has 12 residues. With 1 base removed from V and 5 bases from J, the gap between germline ends came to 6 bases. Germline V gene lookup returns CDR1 DFQATT and CDR2 SNEGSKA (reference sequence).

The rearrangement uses TRBV28 and TRBJ1-2, with D uncertain. Trimming shortened V by 4 bases and J by 8 bases, and 17 bases separated the two germline ends. This CDR3 is 14 amino acids long. CDR1 MDHEN and CDR2 SYDVKM come from the germline V gene. CDR3 loop: CASSWASAIKGYTF. DNA for the CDR3: TGTGCCAGCAGTTGGGCCAGCGCAATCAAGGGCTACACCTTC.

The CDR3 DNA reads as TGTGCCAGCAGCTTGCGCGACACCATATATTTT. It codes for CASSLRDTIYF. This rearrangement joins TRBV7-9 to TRBJ1-3; no firm D call. This CDR3 comprises 11 residues. Trimming shortened V by 3 bases and J by 8 bases, and 5 bases separated the two germline ends. The germline V gene encodes CDR1 SEHNR and CDR2 FQNEAQ (reference sequence).

The chain uses TRBV6-4 and TRBJ1-1; D perhaps matches TRBD1 (6 bases). Germline lookup yields CDR1 MRHNA and CDR2 SNTAGT. V was pared by 3 bases and J by 3 bases, with 17 bases between. This CDR3 has 16 amino acids. In nucleotides, the CDR3 is TGTGCCAGCAGTGAGTCTTCAGGGGTCGGGTACACTGAAGCTTTCTTT. Encoded protein: CASSESSGVGYTEAFF.

This clonotype appeared many times. The chain links TRBV25-1 to TRBJ1-5; D is undetermined. Trimming pared 1 base from V and 2 bases from J, leaving 24 bases between. The CDR3 length is 20 residues. Germline lookup yields CDR1 MGHDK and CDR2 SYGVNS. The CDR3 region is CASSELRKEFGRPGNQPQHF. The CDR3 nucleotides read TGTGCCAGCAGTGAATTAAGAAAGGAATTCGGAAGGCCAGGCAATCAGCCCCAGCATTTT.

This clonotype was picked up a small number of times. The chain uses TRBV6-2 or TRBV6-3 and TRBJ2-3, with 10 bases that match TRBD2. The length of the CDR3 is 15 residues. Germline CDR1 reads MNHEY; CDR2 reads SVGEGT. V lost 2 bases, J lost 3 bases, and 2 bases stayed unmatched. CDR3: CASSYVTSGTDTQYF. The CDR3 DNA reads as TGTGCCAGCAGTTACGTGACTAGCGGGACAGATACGCAGTATTTT.

This clonotype is medium-sized (0.01 to 0.1%) by share. The chain combines TRBV28 with TRBJ1-2; D is uncertain. The V gene lost 10 bases and the J gene lost 5 bases, with 11 bases spanning the gap. The germline V gene encodes CDR1 MDHEN and CDR2 SYDVKM. This CDR3 contains 11 residues. The CDR3 protein is CATLTPYGYTF. In DNA, the CDR3 is TGTGCCACTCTAACCCCATATGGCTACACCTTC.

In this sample, this clonotype turned up a few times. The CDR3 region is CASSGSGRETQYF. The CDR3 nucleotides read TGTGCCAGCAGCGGGAGTGGGCGGGAGACCCAGTACTTC. V is TRBV7-3 and J is TRBJ2-5, with a weak D call TRBD2 (5 bases). There are 13 residues in the CDR3. V lost 5 bases and J lost 5, with 12 bases in between. Germline lookup yields CDR1 SGHTA and CDR2 FQGTGA.

This clonotype was recorded many times. The rearrangement uses TRBV4-2 and TRBJ2-3; D is perhaps TRBD2 (5 bases). The CDR3 covers 14 residues. Germline V gives CDR1 LGHNA, CDR2 YNFKEQ. With 4 bases removed from V and 1 base from J, the gap between germline ends came to 9 bases. CDR3 residues: CASSPRGGTDTQYF. CDR3 sequence (DNA): TGTGCCAGCAGCCCCCGGGGTGGCACAGATACGCAGTATTTT.

This clonotype was observed many times. The chain uses TRBV6-2 or TRBV6-3 and TRBJ1-5; D call uncertain. The CDR3 is 15 residues long. The V end was cut by 2 bases, the J end by 0 bases, with 8 bases between. CDR1 and CDR2 from the germline V gene are MNHEY and SVGEGT. The CDR3 bases are TGTGCCAGCAGTTACGGGCCATCTAGCAATCAGCCCCAGCATTTT. It encodes CASSYGPSSNQPQHF.